Sequencing of this T cell receptor (beta chain) was carried out in a study of shared clonotypes between healthy human individuals. Some clones are missing from TCRdb's copy, which holds only in-frame ones; the method was immunoSEQ multiplex PCR. There are about 2.4 million clones in the sample; 93% occur only once, and 0.36% lies in the top ten. Points on this clone: The antigen is not known.

The study's findings and limits: Despite large depth, rarefaction showed incomplete sorted-subset sequencing. Estimated richness was generally greater in naive than memory subsets.

In germline, CDR1 is SGHRS, CDR2 YFSETQ. This CDR3 is built from 14 residues. V was trimmed by 2 bases and J by 4 bases, leaving 12 bases between them. This TCR derives from a man aged 18-30 years in good health. Some clones in this sample may be carry-over from other donors' samples. The chain has TRBV5-1 and TRBJ1-1; D ambiguous. The specimen was naive CD4+ T cells from PBMCs. Subset: CD45RA+ positively selected. CDR3 DNA sequence: TGCGCCAGCAGCTTTGAAAGTGGAACCACTGAAGCTTTCTTT. Protein: CASSFESGTTEAFF.